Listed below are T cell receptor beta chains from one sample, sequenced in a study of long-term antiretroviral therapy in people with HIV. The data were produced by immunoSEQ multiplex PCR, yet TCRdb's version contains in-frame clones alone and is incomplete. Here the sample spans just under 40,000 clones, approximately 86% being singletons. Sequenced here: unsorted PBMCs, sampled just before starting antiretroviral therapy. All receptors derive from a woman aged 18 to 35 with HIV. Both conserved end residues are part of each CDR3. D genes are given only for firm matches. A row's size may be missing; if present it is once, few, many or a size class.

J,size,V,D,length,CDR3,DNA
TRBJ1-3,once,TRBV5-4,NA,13,CASSLAPGNTIYF,TGTGCCAGCAGCTTGGCTCCTGGAAACACCATATATTTT
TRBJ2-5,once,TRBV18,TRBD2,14,CASSPGTRGETQYF,TGTGCCAGCTCACCAGGGACTAGAGGGGAGACCCAGTACTTC
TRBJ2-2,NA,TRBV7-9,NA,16,CASSLLGLSSTGELFF,TGTGCCAGCAGCTTACTGGGGCTCTCCAGCACCGGGGAGCTGTTTTTT
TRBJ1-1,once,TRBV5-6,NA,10,CASPMAEAFF,TGTGCCAGCCCCATGGCTGAAGCTTTCTTT
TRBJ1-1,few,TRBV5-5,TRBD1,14,CASSGPGGRTEAFF,TGTGCCAGCAGCGGGCCAGGGGGACGGACTGAAGCTTTCTTT
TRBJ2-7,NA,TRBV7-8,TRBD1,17,CASSYEPPGQGYYEQYF,TGTGCCAGCAGCTACGAGCCCCCAGGACAGGGTTACTACGAGCAGTACTTC
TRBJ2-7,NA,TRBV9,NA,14,CASSPPRPSDEQYF,TGTGCCAGCAGCCCTCCGAGACCATCCGACGAGCAGTACTTC
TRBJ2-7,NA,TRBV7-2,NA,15,CASSTRQLSSYEQYF,TGTGCCAGCAGCACTCGACAGTTGAGCTCCTACGAGCAGTACTTC
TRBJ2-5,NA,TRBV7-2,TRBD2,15,CASSYSWGGQETQYF,TGTGCCAGCAGCTACTCGTGGGGAGGGCAAGAGACCCAGTACTTC
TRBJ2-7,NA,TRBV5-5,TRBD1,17,CASSYESSRGYRYEQYF,TGTGCCAGCAGCTACGAGTCATCCAGGGGGTATAGGTACGAGCAGTACTTC
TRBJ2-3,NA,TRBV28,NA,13,CASTGTERGTQYF,TGTGCCAGCACCGGGACCGAAAGAGGTACGCAGTATTTT
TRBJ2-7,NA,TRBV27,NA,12,CASSLSGGEQYF,TGTGCCAGCAGTTTATCTGGGGGGGAGCAGTACTTC
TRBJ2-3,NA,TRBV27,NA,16,CASKDRLGFSTDTQYF,TGTGCCAGCAAGGACCGATTGGGGTTTAGCACAGATACGCAGTATTTT
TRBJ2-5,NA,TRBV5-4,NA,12,CASSGGQETQYF,TGTGCCAGCAGCGGAGGCCAAGAGACCCAGTACTTC
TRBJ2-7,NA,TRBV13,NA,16,CASSFIGGSGAYEQYF,TGTGCCAGCAGCTTCATCGGGGGAAGTGGCGCCTACGAGCAGTACTTC
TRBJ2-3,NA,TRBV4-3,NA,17,CASSQDWGTRLTDTQYF,TGCGCCAGCAGCCAAGATTGGGGGACTCGCCTCACAGATACGCAGTATTTT
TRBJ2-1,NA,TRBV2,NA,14,CASIVTPTNNEQFF,TGTGCCAGCATAGTAACCCCCACGAACAATGAGCAGTTCTTC
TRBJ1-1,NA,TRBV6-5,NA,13,CASLGQGSPEAFF,TGTGCCAGCCTCGGCCAGGGAAGTCCTGAAGCTTTCTTT
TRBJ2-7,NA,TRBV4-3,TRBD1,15,CASSQGDSETYEQYF,TGCGCCAGCAGCCAAGGGGACAGTGAAACCTACGAGCAGTACTTC
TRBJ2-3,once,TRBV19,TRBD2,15,CASSRTSGSTDTQYF,TGTGCCAGTAGTAGGACTAGCGGGAGCACAGATACGCAGTATTTT
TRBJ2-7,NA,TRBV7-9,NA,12,CASSLTAYEQYF,TGTGCCAGCAGCTTAACGGCCTACGAGCAGTACTTC
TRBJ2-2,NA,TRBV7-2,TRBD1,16,CASSMPGTGYTGELFF,TGTGCCAGCAGCATGCCCGGGACAGGGTACACCGGGGAGCTGTTTTTT
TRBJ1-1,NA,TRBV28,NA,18,CASSLRMGERPLNTEAFF,TGTGCCAGCAGTTTAAGAATGGGGGAGAGACCACTGAACACTGAAGCTTTCTTT
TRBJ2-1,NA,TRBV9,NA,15,CASSVAQKMLDEQFF,TGTGCCAGCAGCGTAGCCCAAAAGATGCTCGATGAGCAGTTCTTC
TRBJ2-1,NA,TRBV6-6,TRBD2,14,CASTTSGAYNEQFF,TGTGCCAGCACAACTAGCGGAGCCTACAATGAGCAGTTCTTC
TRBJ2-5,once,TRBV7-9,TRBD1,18,CASSFPGQLRELRETQYF,TGTGCCAGCAGCTTCCCGGGACAGTTAAGGGAGTTGAGAGAGACCCAGTACTTC
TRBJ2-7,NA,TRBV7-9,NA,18,CASSLTGQTLVGYYEQYF,TGTGCCAGCAGCCTAACCGGACAGACCTTAGTCGGTTATTACGAGCAGTACTTC
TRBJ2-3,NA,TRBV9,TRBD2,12,CASSTIAGEQYF,TGTGCCAGCAGCACCATAGCGGGAGAACAGTATTTT
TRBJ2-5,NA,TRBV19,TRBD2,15,CASSIGLAGRKTQYF,TGTGCCAGTAGTATAGGACTAGCGGGACGGAAGACCCAGTACTTC
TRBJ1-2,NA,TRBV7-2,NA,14,CASSWGRSNYGYTF,TGTGCCAGCAGCTGGGGGAGGAGTAACTATGGCTACACCTTC
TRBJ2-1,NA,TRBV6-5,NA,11,CASSFYNEQFF,TGTGCCAGCAGTTTTTACAATGAGCAGTTCTTC
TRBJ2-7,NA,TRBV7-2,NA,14,CASSLFRDAYEQYF,TGTGCCAGCAGCTTATTCAGGGACGCCTACGAGCAGTACTTC
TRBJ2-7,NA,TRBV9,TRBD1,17,CASSQGTGYGGTEEQYF,TGTGCCAGCAGCCAAGGGACAGGGTACGGGGGGACGGAAGAGCAGTACTTC
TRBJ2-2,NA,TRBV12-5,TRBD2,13,CASAGGGTGELFF,TGTGCTAGCGCGGGAGGAGGAACCGGGGAGCTGTTTTTT
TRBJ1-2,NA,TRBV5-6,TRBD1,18,CASSSPPGQSNKNYGYTF,TGTGCCAGCAGCTCCCCACCGGGACAGTCGAACAAGAACTATGGCTACACCTTC
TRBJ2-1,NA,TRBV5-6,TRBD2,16,CASSLEVGGLYNEQFF,TGTGCCAGCAGCTTGGAGGTCGGGGGGTTATACAATGAGCAGTTCTTC
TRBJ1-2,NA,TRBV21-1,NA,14,CASTQTQGNYGYTF,TGTGCCAGCACACAAACACAGGGGAACTATGGCTACACCTTC
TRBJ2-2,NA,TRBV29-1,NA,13,CSVSRTGTGELFF,TGCAGCGTTTCGAGGACGGGCACCGGGGAGCTGTTTTTT
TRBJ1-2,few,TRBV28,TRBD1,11,CAGGQGYGYTF,TGTGCCGGGGGACAGGGATATGGCTACACCTTC
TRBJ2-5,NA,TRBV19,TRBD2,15,CASNEGGWNQETQYF,TGTGCCAGTAACGAGGGAGGGTGGAACCAAGAGACCCAGTACTTC
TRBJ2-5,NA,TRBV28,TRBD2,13,CASLIGGGETQYF,TGTGCCAGCTTGATCGGGGGGGGAGAGACCCAGTACTTC
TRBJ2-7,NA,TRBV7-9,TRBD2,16,CASSLSGGEFSYEQYF,TGTGCCAGCAGCTTAAGTGGGGGGGAATTCTCCTACGAGCAGTACTTC
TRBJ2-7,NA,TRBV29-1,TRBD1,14,CSVEGEQGDYEQYF,TGCAGCGTTGAAGGGGAGCAGGGGGACTACGAGCAGTACTTC
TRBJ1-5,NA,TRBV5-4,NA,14,CASSSPDRNQPQHF,TGTGCCAGCAGTTCTCCTGACAGGAATCAGCCCCAGCATTTT
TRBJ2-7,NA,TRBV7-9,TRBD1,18,CASSLGFGQGALSFEQYF,TGTGCCAGCAGCTTAGGGTTCGGACAGGGAGCCCTCTCCTTCGAGCAGTACTTC
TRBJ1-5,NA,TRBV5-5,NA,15,CASSLSQAKGQPQHF,TGTGCCAGCAGCTTGTCCCAGGCTAAGGGTCAGCCCCAGCATTTT
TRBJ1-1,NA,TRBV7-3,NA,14,CASSLGTWNTEAFF,TGTGCCAGCAGCTTAGGGACATGGAACACTGAAGCTTTCTTT
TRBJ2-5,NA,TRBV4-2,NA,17,CASSQDAVGEDPETQYF,TGTGCCAGCAGCCAAGATGCGGTAGGAGAGGATCCAGAGACCCAGTACTTC
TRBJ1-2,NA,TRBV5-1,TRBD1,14,CASSTQTGAYGYTF,TGCGCCAGCAGCACCCAGACAGGGGCCTATGGCTACACCTTC
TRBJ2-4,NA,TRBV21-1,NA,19,CASSKVKPGATLAKNIQYF,TGTGCCAGCAGCAAAGTTAAACCGGGGGCGACCTTAGCCAAAAACATTCAGTACTTC
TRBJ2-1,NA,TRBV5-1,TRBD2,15,CASSLGLAGPDEQFF,TGCGCCAGCAGCTTAGGACTAGCGGGGCCTGATGAGCAGTTCTTC
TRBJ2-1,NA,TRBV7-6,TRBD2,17,CASSADPPSGPYNEQFF,TGTGCCAGCAGCGCTGATCCCCCTAGCGGCCCCTACAATGAGCAGTTCTTC
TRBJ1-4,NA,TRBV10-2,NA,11,CASSDSGKLFF,TGCGCCAGCAGTGATTCGGGGAAACTGTTTTTT
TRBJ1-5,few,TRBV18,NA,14,CASSPNRGNQPQHF,TGTGCCAGCTCACCCAACAGGGGCAATCAGCCCCAGCATTTT
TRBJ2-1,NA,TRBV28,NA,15,CASSLAQPSYNEQFF,TGTGCCAGCAGTTTAGCTCAACCCTCCTACAATGAGCAGTTCTTC